This T cell receptor (beta chain) stems from a study of cytomegalovirus exposure and HLA in healthy donors. Study findings and constraints: Reported findings show TCR beta sequences accurately forecast HLA-A and HLA-B alleles in most subjects. An analysis that was carried out later associated 15,000 to 20,000 TCR beta sequences with HLA alleles at 0.05 false discovery rate. Later, an analysis showed that TCR beta chains associated with HLA were more clonally expanded than others that were equally common.

PCR used 60 Vbeta primers and 13 Jbeta primers. Generated by immunoSEQ multiplex PCR, the TCRdb table keeps only in-frame clones and is missing some. Here the sample spans about 130,000 clones, around 75% being singletons. In regard to this clone: Its antigen is unknown.

The V gene end was trimmed by 7 bases and the J gene end by 2 bases; junction bases not matched to a gene: 4. This CDR3 contains 13 residues. Germline V gene lookup returns CDR1 SQVTM and CDR2 ANQGSEA. The rearrangement joins TRBV29-1 to TRBJ2-3, with TRBD1 matching over 9 bases. This receptor was identified in a man younger than 40 in good health and CMV-seronegative. The sample was PBMCs. The CDR3 DNA follows: TGCAGCGCCGGGACAGGGTACACAGATACGCAGTATTTT. Translation: CSAGTGYTDTQYF.